This TCR beta chain was recovered during a study of post-analysis software for immune sequencing data. Whole-study results and caveats: Patients carried four or five TRBV segments more frequently than controls did, and TRBV5-6, TRBV5-1 and TRBV20-1 were among them.

Unique-molecular-identifier-tagged TCR beta cDNA libraries were used. T cells numbering roughly 0.85 to 11 million yielded roughly 500,000 cDNA molecules. TCRdb recomputed calls from the PCR reads with MiXCR, one row per CDR3 protein. The profile shows under 650,000 distinct CDR3 sequences, 44% of them singletons. The CDR3 extends over 13 amino acids. V was cut by 2 bases and J by 8 bases, with 10 bases left in between. From germline, CDR1 is SGHTA and CDR2 FQGNSA. As to this clonotype: Its antigen is undetermined.

The chain uses TRBV7-2 and TRBJ2-1; D gene unclear. The TCR comes from a girl aged 10-17 years with multiple sclerosis. Sequencing used blood. The CDR3 coding sequence is TGTGCCAGCAGCTTATTACACGGCCATGAGCAGTTCTTC. It specifies CASSLLHGHEQFF.